The present T cell receptor beta chain was sequenced within a study of blood T cell repertoires in COVID-19. Overall study: The samples span acute and convalescent COVID-19 from the United States, Italy and Spain.

V lost 3 bases to trimming and J lost 2 bases, with 17 bases between them. The CDR3 runs 16 residues. Germline CDR1 SGHNT, CDR2 YYREEE (reference sequence). Some clones are missing from TCRdb's copy, which holds only in-frame ones; the method was immunoSEQ multiplex PCR. This sample yields some 300,000 clones, of which roughly 90% are seen a single time; roughly 2.9% belongs to the top ten. A COVID-19 case was met by exposed participants within 2 weeks before study entry. Sequenced input: PBMCs or T cells enriched from blood (not recorded which). The rearrangement uses TRBV5-4 and TRBJ2-5; possible D gene TRBD1, 6 bases. This clonotype was sampled from a woman aged 45-59 years who had been exposed to COVID-19. The CDR3 protein is CASSSALQGWQETQYF. For the CDR3, the DNA is TGTGCCAGCAGCTCCGCCCTACAGGGTTGGCAAGAGACCCAGTACTTC.